Described below is a single T cell receptor beta chain sequence and its context. Its cognate antigen is unknown. Unique molecular identifiers featured in each of the TCR beta cDNA libraries. T cells, about 0.95 to 11 million of them, yielded roughly 0.5 million cDNA molecules. TCRdb re-called the PCR reads with MiXCR, one entry per CDR3 protein. There are 150,000 to 200,000 distinct CDR3 sequences in the sample; about 29% occur only once, and approximately 1.6% lies in the top ten. The sample comes from a study of post-analysis software for immune sequencing data. Study background: Patients had relapsing-remitting, secondary progressive or progressive-relapsing multiple sclerosis; some lacked subtype.

Study results and limitations: Significantly lower normalized Chao1 diversity was seen in multiple sclerosis patients than in controls. F-measure co-clustering was strong for batch-matched samples.

The sequence derives from a girl aged 10 to 17 with multiple sclerosis. What was sequenced was blood.

CDR3 DNA: TGCAGTGCTGCCCTTGCGGGAGGTACCGGGGAGCTGTTTTTT. It is translated as CSAALAGGTGELFF. The chain uses TRBV20-1 and TRBJ2-2; TRBD2 agrees at 8 bases. The CDR3 covers 14 residues. Germline lookup yields CDR1 DFQATT and CDR2 SNEGSKA (reference sequence). V lost 5 bases to trimming and J lost 5 bases; unmatched junction nucleotides: 7.